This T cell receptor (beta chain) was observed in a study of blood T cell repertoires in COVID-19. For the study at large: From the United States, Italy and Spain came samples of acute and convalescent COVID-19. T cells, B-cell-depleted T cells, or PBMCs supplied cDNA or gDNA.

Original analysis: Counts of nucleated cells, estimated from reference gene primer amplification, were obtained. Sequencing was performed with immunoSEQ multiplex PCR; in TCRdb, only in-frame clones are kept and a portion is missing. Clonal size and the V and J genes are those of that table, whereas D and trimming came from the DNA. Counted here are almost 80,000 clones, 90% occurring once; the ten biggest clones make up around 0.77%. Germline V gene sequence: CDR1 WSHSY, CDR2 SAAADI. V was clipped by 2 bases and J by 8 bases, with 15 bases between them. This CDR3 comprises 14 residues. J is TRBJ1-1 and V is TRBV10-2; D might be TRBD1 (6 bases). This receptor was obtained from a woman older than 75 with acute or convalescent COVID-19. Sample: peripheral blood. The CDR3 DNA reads TGCGCCAGCAGTGAGCTAGAGTACACAGGGGAAGCTTTCTTT. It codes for CASSELEYTGEAFF.